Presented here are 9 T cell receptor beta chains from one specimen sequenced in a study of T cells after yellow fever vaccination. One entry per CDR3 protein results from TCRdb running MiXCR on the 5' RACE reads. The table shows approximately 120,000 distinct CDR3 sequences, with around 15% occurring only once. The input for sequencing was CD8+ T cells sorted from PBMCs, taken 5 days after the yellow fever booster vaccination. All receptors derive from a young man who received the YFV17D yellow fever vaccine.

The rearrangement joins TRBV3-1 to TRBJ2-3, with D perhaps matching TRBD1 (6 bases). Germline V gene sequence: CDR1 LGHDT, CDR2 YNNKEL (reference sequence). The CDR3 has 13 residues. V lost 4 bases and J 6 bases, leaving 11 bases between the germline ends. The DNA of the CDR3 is TGTGCCAGCAGCCGCAGGGGTTGGGATACGCAGTATTTT. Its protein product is CASSRRGWDTQYF.

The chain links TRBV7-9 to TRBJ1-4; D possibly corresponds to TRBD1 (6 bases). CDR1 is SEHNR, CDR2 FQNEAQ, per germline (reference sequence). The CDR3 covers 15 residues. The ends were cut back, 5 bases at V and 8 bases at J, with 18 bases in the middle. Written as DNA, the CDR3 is TGTGCCAGCAGCCCTCCACTGGGGGCGGAGGAAAAACTGTTTTTT. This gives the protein CASSPPLGAEEKLFF.

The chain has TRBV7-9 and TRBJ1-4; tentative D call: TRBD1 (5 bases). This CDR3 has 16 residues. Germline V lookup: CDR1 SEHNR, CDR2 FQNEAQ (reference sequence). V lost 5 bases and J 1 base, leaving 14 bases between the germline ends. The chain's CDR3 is CASSHSGGGTNEKLFF. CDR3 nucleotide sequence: TGTGCCAGCAGCCACAGCGGCGGGGGAACTAATGAAAAACTGTTTTTT.

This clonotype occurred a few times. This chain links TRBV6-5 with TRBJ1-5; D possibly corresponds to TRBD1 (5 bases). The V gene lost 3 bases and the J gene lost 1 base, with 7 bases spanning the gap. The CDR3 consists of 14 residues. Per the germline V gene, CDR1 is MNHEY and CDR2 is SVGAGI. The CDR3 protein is CASSYGGSNQPQHF. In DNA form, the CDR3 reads TGTGCCAGCAGTTATGGGGGGAGCAATCAGCCCCAGCATTTT.

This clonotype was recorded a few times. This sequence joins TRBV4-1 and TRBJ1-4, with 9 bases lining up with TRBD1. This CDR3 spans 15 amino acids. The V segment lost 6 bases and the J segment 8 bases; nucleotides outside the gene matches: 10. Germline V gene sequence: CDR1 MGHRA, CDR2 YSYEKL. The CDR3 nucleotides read TGCGCCAGCAGGATTCCCGGACAGGGGAACGAAAAACTGTTTTTT. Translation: CASRIPGQGNEKLFF.

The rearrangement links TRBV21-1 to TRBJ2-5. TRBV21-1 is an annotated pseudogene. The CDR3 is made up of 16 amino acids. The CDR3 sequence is CASSRYHREKKETQYF. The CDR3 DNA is TGTGCCAGCAGCCGTTACCACAGAGAAAAGAAAGAGACCCAGTACTTC.

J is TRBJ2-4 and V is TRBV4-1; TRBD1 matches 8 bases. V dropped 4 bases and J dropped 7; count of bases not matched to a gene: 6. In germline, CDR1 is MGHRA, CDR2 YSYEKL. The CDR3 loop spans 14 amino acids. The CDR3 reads CASSPGDRGNIQYF. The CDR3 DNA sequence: TGCGCCAGCAGCCCCGGAGACAGGGGCAACATTCAGTACTTC.

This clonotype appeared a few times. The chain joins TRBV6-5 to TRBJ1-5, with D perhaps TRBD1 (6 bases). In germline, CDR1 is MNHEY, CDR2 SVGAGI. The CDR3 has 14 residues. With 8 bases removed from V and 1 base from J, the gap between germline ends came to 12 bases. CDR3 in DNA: TGTGCCAGCGCCTCAGGGGTGAGCAATCAGCCCCAGCATTTT. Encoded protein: CASASGVSNQPQHF.

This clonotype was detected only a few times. CDR3 residues: CASSLERDTQYF. CDR3 DNA: TGTGCCAGCAGCTTGGAGCGAGATACGCAGTATTTT. V gene TRBV5-4 combines with J gene TRBJ2-3; no clear D gene. Trimming left V 0 bases short and J 5 bases short, with 4 bases between. From germline, CDR1 is SGHNT and CDR2 YYREEE (reference sequence). The CDR3 is 12 residues long.